This passage covers 31 T cell receptor beta chains from one sample sequenced in a study of control samples from healthy donors and cancer patients. Assay: immunoSEQ multiplex PCR; the TCRdb copy retains only in-frame clones and omits some. The sample includes about 140,000 clones, around 94% of them seen just once. The sample taken for sequencing was blood. Every receptor here comes from a man aged 35-49 years in good health.

This clone was observed a handful of times. This chain connects TRBV5-4 to TRBJ1-5; D possibly corresponds to TRBD1 (5 bases). Germline loops: CDR1 SGHNT, CDR2 YYREEE (reference sequence). Trimming removed 4 bases at V and 9 bases at J, with 14 bases between. CDR3 size: 13 residues. The CDR3 spells CASSPGSGGPQHF. Here the CDR3 DNA reads TGTGCCAGCAGCCCGGGGTCGGGGGGGCCCCAGCATTTT.

V usage is TRBV6-5 and J usage is TRBJ2-2; perhaps TRBD1 as D (6 bases). Germline V gene lookup returns CDR1 MNHEY and CDR2 SVGAGI. CDR3 length: 15 residues. Trimming shortened V by 6 bases and J by 5 bases, and 16 bases separated the two germline ends. The CDR3 nucleotides are TGTGCCAGCAGATCTCAGGGGTCGTGGACCGGGGAGCTGTTTTTT. It encodes CASRSQGSWTGELFF.

This rearrangement joins TRBV9 to TRBJ2-1; 9 nucleotides match TRBD2. Germline V gives CDR1 SGDLS, CDR2 YYNGEE. The CDR3 length is 15 residues. Losses at the gene ends were 2 bases for V and 6 bases for J; bases not matched to a gene: 6. The CDR3 coding sequence is TGTGCCAGCAGCGTTAGCGGGAGTAGCCTCAATGAGCAGTTCTTC. Its protein is CASSVSGSSLNEQFF.

This chain connects TRBV11-2 to TRBJ2-2; 10 positions agree with TRBD1. V shed 5 bases and J 6 bases; nucleotides not matched to a gene: 6. This CDR3 contains 15 residues. In germline, CDR1 is SGHAT, CDR2 FQNNGV. CDR3 nucleotide sequence: TGTGCCAGCAGCGCAAGACAGGGGGCGGCCGGGGAGCTGTTTTTT. Translating gives CASSARQGAAGELFF.

This chain joins TRBV5-6 and TRBJ1-2; D not certain. Trimming pared 4 bases from V and 7 bases from J, leaving 8 bases between. Germline assignment: CDR1 SGHDT and CDR2 YYEEEE. The CDR3 sequence is 11 residues long. The DNA for the CDR3 is TGTGCCAGCAGCGCCGGTTCTGGCTACACCTTC. It is translated as CASSAGSGYTF.

V and J are TRBV27 and TRBJ1-2; TRBD1 matches 9 bases. CDR3 size: 14 residues. Germline loops: CDR1 MNHEY, CDR2 SMNVEV (reference sequence). V shed 7 bases and J 4 bases; nucleotides not matched to a gene: 7. In DNA, the CDR3 is TGTGCCAGCACCCCGACAGGGGGAAGCTATGGCTACACCTTC. It yields the protein CASTPTGGSYGYTF.

The chain joins TRBV7-9 to TRBJ1-5, with unresolved D. The germline CDR1 and CDR2 sequences are SEHNR and FQNEAQ (reference sequence). Between the trimmed V and J ends, which lost 5 bases and 6 bases, there was a span of 11 bases. The CDR3 covers 13 residues. The DNA for the CDR3 is TGTGCCAGCAGCGCACAAGGCGGTCAGCCCCAGCATTTT. Translated: CASSAQGGQPQHF.

A word on this clone: The identical CDR3 is also encoded by other nucleotide sequences in the sample. The chain has TRBV18 and TRBJ2-3, with no clear D. Looked up from germline, CDR1 is KGHSH and CDR2 is LQKENI. The CDR3 has 19 amino acids. The V end lost 0 bases, the J end lost 4 bases, and 23 bases lay between the germline ends. CDR3 DNA sequence: TGTGCCAGCTCACCACCGTTCTCAAACCAGGAGAGGTACGCAGATACGCAGTATTTT. Its translation is CASSPPFSNQERYADTQYF.

The table lists this clone with a count of one. The V and J genes are TRBV5-6 and TRBJ1-2; D is possibly TRBD1 (5 bases). From germline, CDR1 is SGHDT and CDR2 YYEEEE. The CDR3 runs 17 residues. V lost 1 base, J lost 1 base, and 17 bases lay in between. For the CDR3, the DNA is TGTGCCAGCAGCTTGACAGGACCTATACCTCATAACTATGGCTACACCTTC. It yields the protein CASSLTGPIPHNYGYTF. Combining the CDR3 with reference TRBV5-6 and TRBJ1-2 gives the whole variable domain DAGVTQSPTHLIKTRGQQVTLRCSPKSGHDTVSWYQQALGQGPQFIFQYYEEEERQRGNFPDRFSGHQFPNYSSELNVNALLLGDSALYLCASSLTGPIPHNYGYTFGSGTRLTVV.

This rearrangement joins TRBV19 to TRBJ2-2; 7 positions agree with TRBD1. The germline CDR1 and CDR2 sequences are LNHDA and SQIVND (reference sequence). There are 13 residues in the CDR3. Trimming cost V 5 bases and J 6 bases; bases outside gene matches: 3. CDR3 loop: CASSWQGAGELFF. CDR3 coding DNA: TGTGCCAGTAGTTGGCAGGGGGCCGGGGAGCTGTTTTTT.

With regard to this clone: Other DNA sequences in the sample encode the same CDR3. The V and J genes are TRBV12-3 or TRBV12-4 and TRBJ1-3; the D is unclear. V gave up 2 bases and J gave up 1 base, with 0 bases separating them. CDR3 length equals 12 residues. Here the CDR3 reads CASSLSGNTIYF. CDR3 DNA: TGTGCCAGCAGTTTATCTGGAAACACCATATATTTT.

This chain uses TRBV9 with TRBJ1-5; the D is unclear. The CDR3 extends over 15 amino acids. The germline V and J ends were trimmed by 0 bases and 3 bases, with 10 bases remaining between them. Germline CDR1 is SGDLS and CDR2 is YYNGEE. Written as DNA, the CDR3 is TGTGCCAGCAGCGTAGGCGGACTCCACAATCAGCCCCAGCATTTT. It yields the protein CASSVGGLHNQPQHF.

The V gene is TRBV11-2, the J gene TRBJ1-2, with unresolved D. This CDR3 has 15 amino acids. V was cut by 2 bases and J by 4 bases, with 14 bases left in between. The germline V gene has CDR1 SGHAT and CDR2 FQNNGV. Here the CDR3 reads CASSLTPLFAYGYTF. Written as DNA, the CDR3 is TGTGCCAGCAGCTTAACACCGTTGTTCGCCTATGGCTACACCTTC.

CDR3 nucleotides: TGTGCCAGCAGTTGGGGCTCCTATAATTCACCCCTCCACTTT. Amino acid sequence: CASSWGSYNSPLHF. V is TRBV6-5 and J is TRBJ1-6; D remains ambiguous. Trimming cost V 4 bases and J 0 bases, with 4 bases left between them. CDR3 size: 14 residues. CDR1 and CDR2 (germline): MNHEY, SVGAGI.

The chain links TRBV19 to TRBJ1-6; TRBD1 aligns across 7 bases. V lost 5 bases and J lost 16; bases outside the gene matches: 20. This CDR3 region has 16 residues. Germline lookup yields CDR1 LNHDA and CDR2 SQIVND (reference sequence). CDR3 protein: CASSDYYMGTGVRLHF. CDR3 nucleotide sequence: TGTGCCAGTAGTGATTACTATATGGGTACAGGGGTTAGACTCCACTTT.

The V and J genes are TRBV2 and TRBJ1-1; D perhaps matches TRBD1 (6 bases). The CDR3 is 14 residues long. Deletions cut 4 bases from V and 5 bases from J, with 14 bases between. Germline CDR1 SNHLY, CDR2 FYNNEI. The CDR3 nucleotides read TGTGCCAGCAGTGTAGTCAGGGGAGAGACTGAAGCTTTCTTT. It translates to CASSVVRGETEAFF.

J is TRBJ2-7 and V is TRBV7-8; possibly TRBD1 or TRBD2 for D (5 bases each). Trimming took off 0 bases at V and 3 bases at J, with 12 bases between the two ends. The CDR3 is 15 residues long. Germline CDR1 reads SGHVS; CDR2 reads FQNEAQ. CDR3 sequence: CASSLARAGFYEQYF. As DNA, the CDR3 is TGTGCCAGCAGCTTAGCGCGGGCAGGGTTCTACGAGCAGTACTTC.

The gene calls are TRBV7-9 and TRBJ2-3; perhaps TRBD2 as D (5 bases). V was pared by 8 bases and J by 2 bases, with 17 bases between. The CDR3 is made up of 15 amino acids. Germline lookup yields CDR1 SEHNR and CDR2 FQNEAQ (reference sequence). CDR3 DNA: TGTGCCAGCGGACTTTGGGCGGCCAACACAGATACGCAGTATTTT. It yields the protein CASGLWAANTDTQYF. Complete variable domain (other parts from reference TRBV7-9 and TRBJ2-3): DTGVSQNPRHKITKRGQNVTFRCDPISEHNRLYWYRQTLGQGPEFLTYFQNEAQLEKSRLLSDRFSAERPKGSFSTLEIQRTEQGDSAMYLCASGLWAANTDTQYFGPGTRLTVL.

The rearrangement links TRBV4-1 to TRBJ1-1, with D unresolved. The V and J ends lost 2 bases and 3 bases respectively, with 19 bases between them. The CDR3 extends over 17 amino acids. Germline loops: CDR1 MGHRA, CDR2 YSYEKL. CDR3: CASSQLNLGFVDTEAFF. DNA for the CDR3: TGCGCCAGCAGCCAACTAAATCTGGGGTTTGTTGACACTGAAGCTTTCTTT.

This rearrangement joins TRBV4-1 to TRBJ2-7; 7 nucleotides match TRBD1. V was clipped by 1 base and J by 7 bases; unmatched bases: 10. The CDR3 runs to 15 residues. Germline V CDR1 and CDR2: MGHRA, YSYEKL. CDR3 bases: TGCGCCAGCAGCCAAGTTAAGGGCAGGGGGTGGGAGCAGTACTTC. Translation gives CASSQVKGRGWEQYF.

The table lists this clone with a count of one. The chain is built from TRBV7-6 and TRBJ2-2, with 16 bases aligning to TRBD2. The CDR3 spans 21 residues. The V gene end was trimmed by 1 base and the J gene end by 4 bases; junction bases not matched to a gene: 12. Germline CDR1 SGHVS, CDR2 FNYEAQ. CDR3 protein: CASSLEAGTSGRARSTGELFF. In DNA, the CDR3 is TGTGCCAGCAGCTTAGAAGCCGGGACTAGCGGGAGGGCTCGTAGCACCGGGGAGCTGTTTTTT. Together with reference TRBV7-6 and TRBJ2-2, the CDR3 gives the full variable domain: GAGVSQSPRYKVTKRGQDVALRCDPISGHVSLYWYRQALGQGPEFLTYFNYEAQQDKSGLPNDRFSAERPEGSISTLTIQRTEQRDSAMYRCASSLEAGTSGRARSTGELFFGEGSRLTVL.

This sequence joins TRBV5-6 and TRBJ2-3; D remains ambiguous. Per germline, CDR1 SGHDT and CDR2 YYEEEE. V lost 2 bases to trimming and J lost 2 bases, with 12 bases between them. The CDR3 covers 15 residues. The CDR3 reads CASSLAGSYTDTQYF. CDR3 bases: TGTGCCAGCAGCTTAGCAGGTTCTTACACAGATACGCAGTATTTT.

This clone was seen only once. V usage is TRBV6-5 and J usage is TRBJ1-2; TRBD1 agrees at 7 bases. Germline CDR1 and CDR2: MNHEY and SVGAGI. The CDR3 is 13 residues long. V was clipped by 4 bases and J by 2 bases; unmatched bases: 1. The CDR3 region is CASSWDRNYGYTF. CDR3 DNA: TGTGCCAGCAGTTGGGACAGAAACTATGGCTACACCTTC.

V gene TRBV9 combines with J gene TRBJ2-1, with 10 bases fitting TRBD2. V shed 3 bases and J 4 bases; nucleotides not matched to a gene: 4. The length of the CDR3 is 15 residues. Germline V gene lookup returns CDR1 SGDLS and CDR2 YYNGEE. The chain's CDR3 is CASSAGTSVYNEQFF. The CDR3 bases are TGTGCCAGCAGCGCTGGGACTAGCGTTTACAATGAGCAGTTCTTC.

This chain links TRBV28 with TRBJ2-1; TRBD2 matches at 15 bases. After removal of 4 bases from V and 6 bases from J, the junction contained 4 bases not matched to a gene. The CDR3 has 16 residues. Per germline, CDR1 MDHEN and CDR2 SYDVKM. CDR3 protein: CASSSRTSGRGNEQFF. The DNA for the CDR3 is TGTGCCAGCAGTTCCCGGACTAGCGGGAGGGGCAATGAGCAGTTCTTC. Looking up the rest from reference TRBV28 and TRBJ2-1 gives the full variable domain: DVKVTQSSRYLVKRTGEKVFLECVQDMDHENMFWYRQDPGLGLRLIYFSYDVKMKEKGDIPEGYSVSREKKERFSLILESASTNQTSMYLCASSSRTSGRGNEQFFGPGTRLTVL.

The rearrangement uses TRBV30 and TRBJ1-1; perhaps TRBD1 as D (5 bases). Looked up from germline, CDR1 is GTSNPN and CDR2 is SVGIG (reference sequence). The CDR3 is 13 residues long. The germline V and J ends were trimmed by 3 bases and 5 bases, with 13 bases remaining between them. For the CDR3, the DNA is TGTGCCTGGAGGACAGACAGAAGAACTGAAGCTTTCTTT. Amino acids: CAWRTDRRTEAFF.

The CDR3 nucleotides read TGTGCCAGCAGCGTAGAAGGGTCTTATAATTCACCCCTCCACTTT. This codes for CASSVEGSYNSPLHF. This sequence joins TRBV9 and TRBJ1-6; no reliable D call. This CDR3 comprises 15 residues. Germline V CDR1 and CDR2: SGDLS, YYNGEE. V lost 0 bases, J lost 4 bases, and 8 bases lay in between.

This clone was counted a few times. The gene calls are TRBV7-9 and TRBJ1-2; 11 nucleotides align to TRBD1. J gave up 7 bases and V 5 bases, and 6 bases lay outside the gene matches. The CDR3 totals 14 residues. The germline gives CDR1 SEHNR, CDR2 FQNEAQ (reference sequence). In nucleotides, the CDR3 is TGTGCCAGCAGCCCCGGACAGGGGGCGCTTGGCTACACCTTC. This codes for CASSPGQGALGYTF.

V is TRBV6-5 and J is TRBJ1-2; D remains unclear. V shed 6 bases and J shed 3 bases, with 11 bases lying between them. The CDR3 spans 13 residues. CDR1 MNHEY and CDR2 SVGAGI come from the germline V gene. The CDR3 here is CASRAHGDYGYTF. The CDR3 bases are TGTGCCAGCAGGGCACACGGAGACTATGGCTACACCTTC.

The chain joins TRBV29-1 to TRBJ1-2, with no clear D. There are 12 residues in the CDR3. CDR1 and CDR2 (germline): SQVTM, ANQGSEA. V lost 7 bases to trimming and J lost 0 bases, with 9 bases between them. Written as DNA, the CDR3 is TGCAGCGCTGGGAGTCCTAACTATGGCTACACCTTC. It encodes CSAGSPNYGYTF.

This chain joins TRBV27 and TRBJ2-7; the D gene is possibly TRBD1 (5 bases). The CDR3 is 11 residues long. V was shortened by 8 bases and J by 6 bases, with 11 bases between the two germline ends. Germline V gene lookup returns CDR1 MNHEY and CDR2 SMNVEV (reference sequence). CDR3 DNA sequence: TGTGCCAGCCAGAAGGGGTTCGAGCAGTACTTC. Residues: CASQKGFEQYF.